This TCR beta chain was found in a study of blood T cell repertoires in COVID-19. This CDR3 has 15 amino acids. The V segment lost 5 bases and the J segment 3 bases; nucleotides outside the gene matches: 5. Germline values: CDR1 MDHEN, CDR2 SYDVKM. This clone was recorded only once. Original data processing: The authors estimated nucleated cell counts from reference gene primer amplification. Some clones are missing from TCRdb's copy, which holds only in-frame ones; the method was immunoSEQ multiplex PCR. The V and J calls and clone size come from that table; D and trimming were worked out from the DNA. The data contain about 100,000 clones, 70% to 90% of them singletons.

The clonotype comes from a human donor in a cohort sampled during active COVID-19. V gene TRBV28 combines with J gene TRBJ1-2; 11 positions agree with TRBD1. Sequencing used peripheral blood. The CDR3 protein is CASSRRTGGHYGYTF. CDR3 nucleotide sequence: TGTGCCAGCAGTAGAAGGACAGGGGGCCACTATGGCTACACCTTC.